The rows below give T cell receptor beta chains drawn from one sample of a study of blood T cell repertoires in COVID-19. Measured with immunoSEQ multiplex PCR; TCRdb has only the in-frame clones, and not every one. The data contain some 38,000 clones, 91% of them singletons. The specimen was peripheral blood. The receptors here all came from a woman in her twenties or thirties in a cohort sampled during active COVID-19. Each CDR3 is given with its conserved first and last residue. A D gene is named only where the DNA matches it firmly. Clone size appears in some rows only: once, few, many, or a class for an expanded clone.

v_call,d_call,clone_size,j_call,cdr3_nt,cdr3_aa
TRBV29-1,.,.,TRBJ1-2,TGCAGCGTTGAGGAGGCAGGGGAACATGGCTACACCTTC,CSVEEAGEHGYTF
TRBV6-1,TRBD1,.,TRBJ1-4,TGTGCCAGCAGTGAAGGTGGCCAGGGGGGCGGAAAACTGTTTTTT,CASSEGGQGGGKLFF
TRBV28,.,.,TRBJ1-5,TGTGCCAGCAGTTTTCGGGGATTGAATCAGCCCCAGCATTTT,CASSFRGLNQPQHF
TRBV15,.,once,TRBJ2-3,TGTGCCACCAGCAGGGGGCGAACGCAGTATTTT,CATSRGRTQYF
TRBV29-1,.,.,TRBJ1-2,TGCAGCGTAGAAGGGTGGGCGTATGGCTACACCTTC,CSVEGWAYGYTF
TRBV5-1,TRBD2,.,TRBJ2-1,TGCGCCAGCAGCAAACTAGCGGGAGATTACAATGAGCAGTTCTTC,CASSKLAGDYNEQFF
TRBV5-6,.,.,TRBJ2-7,TGTGCCAGCAGCTTGGAACCGGGCTACGAGCAGTACTTC,CASSLEPGYEQYF
TRBV7-8,.,.,TRBJ1-2,TGTGCCAGCAGCTTAGCGGAAGGGGATGGGGATGGCTACACCTTC,CASSLAEGDGDGYTF
TRBV19,.,.,TRBJ2-2,TGTGCCAGTAAGGGACTGCCCAACACCGGGGAGCTGTTTTTT,CASKGLPNTGELFF
TRBV7-8,TRBD1,.,TRBJ1-1,TGTGCCAGCGGGACAGGGTTTCGTGGTCCTGAAGCTTTCTTT,CASGTGFRGPEAFF
TRBV5-3,TRBD1,.,TRBJ1-6,TGTGCCAGAAGCTCCCGGGACAGGGACAATTCACCCCTCCACTTT,CARSSRDRDNSPLHF
TRBV18,TRBD1,.,TRBJ2-5,TGTGCCAGCTCACGACAGGGTACCGAGACCCAGTACTTC,CASSRQGTETQYF
TRBV25-1,.,.,TRBJ1-5,TGTGCCAGCATAACAGGTGATGGTAATCAGCCCCAGCATTTT,CASITGDGNQPQHF
TRBV10-3,.,.,TRBJ2-7,TGTGCCATCAGTGGAACAGGGGGGGGTAACGAGCAGTACTTC,CAISGTGGGNEQYF
TRBV6-2/TRBV6-3,.,.,TRBJ2-1,TGTGCCAGCAGTTACTCGCCGCCGGGCGGGATTTACAATGAGCAGTTCTTC,CASSYSPPGGIYNEQFF
TRBV29-1,TRBD1,.,TRBJ1-2,TGCAGCGTCGCCGGGACAGGGGATGGGAATGGCTACACCTTC,CSVAGTGDGNGYTF
TRBV4-3,TRBD2,.,TRBJ2-3,TGCGCCAGCAGCCAAGAAGGAGGACTAGCTAACACAGATACGCAGTATTTT,CASSQEGGLANTDTQYF
TRBV5-1,TRBD1,.,TRBJ2-7,TGCGCCAGCAGCGCCCTACAGGGGACCTCCTACGAGCAGTACTTC,CASSALQGTSYEQYF